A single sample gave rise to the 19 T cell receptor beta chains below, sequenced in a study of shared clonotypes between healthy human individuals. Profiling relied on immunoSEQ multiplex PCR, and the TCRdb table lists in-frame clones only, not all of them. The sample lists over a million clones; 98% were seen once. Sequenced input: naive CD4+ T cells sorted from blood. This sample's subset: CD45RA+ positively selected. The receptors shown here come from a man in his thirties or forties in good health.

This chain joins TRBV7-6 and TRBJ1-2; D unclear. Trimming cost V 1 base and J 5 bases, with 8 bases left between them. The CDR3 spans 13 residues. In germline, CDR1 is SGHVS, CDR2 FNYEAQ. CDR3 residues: CASSLDGKYGYTF. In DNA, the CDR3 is TGTGCCAGCAGCTTAGATGGGAAGTATGGCTACACCTTC.

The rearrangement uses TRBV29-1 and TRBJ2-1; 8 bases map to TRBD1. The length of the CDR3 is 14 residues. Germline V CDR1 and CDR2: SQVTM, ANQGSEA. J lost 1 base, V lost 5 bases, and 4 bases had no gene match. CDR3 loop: CSVSNRGSYNEQFF. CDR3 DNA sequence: TGCAGCGTTTCGAACAGGGGGTCCTACAATGAGCAGTTCTTC.

The DNA for the CDR3 is TGTGTTTCCGGGACAGGGGCCGGGGAGCTGTTTTTT. Protein product: CVSGTGAGELFF. The V call is TRBV6-1, the J call TRBJ2-2, with 10 bases matching TRBD1. Germline assignment: CDR1 MNHNS and CDR2 SASEGT. The length of the CDR3 is 12 residues.

The CDR3 is CASSSGEKLFF. As DNA, the CDR3 is TGTGCCAGCTCCTCGGGAGAAAAACTGTTTTTT. The chain carries TRBV18 and TRBJ1-4; D remains unclear. The V gene's germline CDR1 is KGHSH and CDR2 LQKENI. Trimming cost V 6 bases and J 8 bases, with 7 bases left between them. The CDR3 totals 11 residues.

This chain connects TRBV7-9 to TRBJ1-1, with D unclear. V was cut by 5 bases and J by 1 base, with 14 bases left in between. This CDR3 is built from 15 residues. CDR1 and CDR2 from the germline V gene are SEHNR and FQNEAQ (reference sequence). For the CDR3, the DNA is TGTGCCAGCAGCCAAGAACCCTCAGGGAACACTGAAGCTTTCTTT. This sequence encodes CASSQEPSGNTEAFF. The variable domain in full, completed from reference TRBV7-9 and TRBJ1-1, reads DTGVSQNPRHKITKRGQNVTFRCDPISEHNRLYWYRQTLGQGPEFLTYFQNEAQLEKSRLLSDRFSAERPKGSFSTLEIQRTEQGDSAMYLCASSQEPSGNTEAFFGQGTRLTVV.

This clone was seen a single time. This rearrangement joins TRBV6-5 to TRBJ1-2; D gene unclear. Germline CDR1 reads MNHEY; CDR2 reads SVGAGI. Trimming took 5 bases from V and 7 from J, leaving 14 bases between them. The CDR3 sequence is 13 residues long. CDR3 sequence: CASSHQPRSGYTF. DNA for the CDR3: TGTGCCAGCAGTCACCAACCCAGAAGTGGCTACACCTTC.

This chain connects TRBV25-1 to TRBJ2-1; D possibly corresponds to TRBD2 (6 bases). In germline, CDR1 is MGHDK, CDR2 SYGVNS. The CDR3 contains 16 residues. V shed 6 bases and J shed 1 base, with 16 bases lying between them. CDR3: CASSAKSGPSYNEQFF. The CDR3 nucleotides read TGTGCCAGCAGCGCCAAAAGCGGGCCGTCCTACAATGAGCAGTTCTTC.

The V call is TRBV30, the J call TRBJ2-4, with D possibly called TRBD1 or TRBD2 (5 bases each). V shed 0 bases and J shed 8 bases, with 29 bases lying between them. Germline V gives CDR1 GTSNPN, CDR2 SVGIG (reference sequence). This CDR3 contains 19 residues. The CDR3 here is CAWSVKALRGLGVEDIQYF. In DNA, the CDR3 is TGTGCCTGGAGTGTCAAGGCCCTTCGCGGATTGGGGGTCGAAGACATTCAGTACTTC.

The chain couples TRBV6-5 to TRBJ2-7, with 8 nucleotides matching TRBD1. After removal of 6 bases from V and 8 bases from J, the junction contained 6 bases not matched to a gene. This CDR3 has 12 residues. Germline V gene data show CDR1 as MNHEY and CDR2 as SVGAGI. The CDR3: CASSLDREKQYF. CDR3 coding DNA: TGTGCCAGCAGCTTGGACAGGGAGAAGCAGTACTTC.

The chain's CDR3 is CASSYVQGAGTGELFF. CDR3 DNA: TGTGCCAGCAGTTACGTCCAGGGGGCTGGCACCGGGGAGCTGTTTTTT. The genes are TRBV6-6 and TRBJ2-2; 8 bases agree with TRBD1. V was clipped by 2 bases and J by 4 bases; unmatched bases: 6. Germline CDR1 is MNHNY and CDR2 is SVGAGI (reference sequence). The CDR3 has 16 residues.

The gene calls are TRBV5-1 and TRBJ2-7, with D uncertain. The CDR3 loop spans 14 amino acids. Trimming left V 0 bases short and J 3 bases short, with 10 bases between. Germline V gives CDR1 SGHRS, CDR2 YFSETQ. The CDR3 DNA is TGCGCCAGCAGCTTGGGGCAGCCCCACTACGAGCAGTACTTC. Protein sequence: CASSLGQPHYEQYF.

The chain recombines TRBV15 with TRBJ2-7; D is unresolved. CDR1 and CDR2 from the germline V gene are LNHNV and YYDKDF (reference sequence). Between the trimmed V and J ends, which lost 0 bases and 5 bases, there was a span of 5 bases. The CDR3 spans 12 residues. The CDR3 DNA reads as TGTGCCACCAGCAGAGATTATAACGAGCAGTACTTC. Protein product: CATSRDYNEQYF.

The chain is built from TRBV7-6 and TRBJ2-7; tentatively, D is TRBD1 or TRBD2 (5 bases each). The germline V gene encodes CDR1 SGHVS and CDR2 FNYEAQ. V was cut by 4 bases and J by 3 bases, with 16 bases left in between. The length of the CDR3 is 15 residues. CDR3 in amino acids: CASSSNTGTYYEQYF. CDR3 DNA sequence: TGTGCCAGCAGCTCGAATACCGGGACCTACTACGAGCAGTACTTC.

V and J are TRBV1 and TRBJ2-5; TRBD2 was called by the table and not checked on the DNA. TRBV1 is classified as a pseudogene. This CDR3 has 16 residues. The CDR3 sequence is CTSSQSGTNYEETQYF. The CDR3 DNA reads TGCACCAGCAGCCAGTCCGGGACTAACTATGAAGAGACCCAGTACTTC.

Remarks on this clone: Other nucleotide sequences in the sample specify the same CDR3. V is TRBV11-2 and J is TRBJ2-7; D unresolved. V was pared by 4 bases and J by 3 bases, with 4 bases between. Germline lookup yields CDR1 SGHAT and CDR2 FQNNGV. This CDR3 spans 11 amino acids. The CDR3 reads CASSYSYEQYF. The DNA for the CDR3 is TGTGCCAGCAGCTACAGCTACGAGCAGTACTTC.

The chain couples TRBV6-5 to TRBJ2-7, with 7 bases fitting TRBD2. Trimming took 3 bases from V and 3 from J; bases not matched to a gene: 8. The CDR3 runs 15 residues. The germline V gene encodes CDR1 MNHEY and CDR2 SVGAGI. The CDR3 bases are TGTGCCAGCAGTTATCAGGCTAGCGGTTACTACGAGCAGTACTTC. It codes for CASSYQASGYYEQYF.

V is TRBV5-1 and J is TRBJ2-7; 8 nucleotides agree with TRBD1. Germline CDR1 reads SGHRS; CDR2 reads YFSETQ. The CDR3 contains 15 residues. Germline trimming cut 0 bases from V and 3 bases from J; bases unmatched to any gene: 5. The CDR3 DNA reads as TGCGCCAGCAGCTTGGGACAGGGGCGCATCTACGAGCAGTACTTC. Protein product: CASSLGQGRIYEQYF.

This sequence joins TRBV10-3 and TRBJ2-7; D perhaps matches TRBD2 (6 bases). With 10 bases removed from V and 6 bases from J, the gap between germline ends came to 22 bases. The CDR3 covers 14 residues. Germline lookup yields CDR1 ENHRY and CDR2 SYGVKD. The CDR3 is CASTSGTAGLEQYF. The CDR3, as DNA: TGTGCCAGCACCTCCGGGACGGCGGGACTCGAGCAGTACTTC.

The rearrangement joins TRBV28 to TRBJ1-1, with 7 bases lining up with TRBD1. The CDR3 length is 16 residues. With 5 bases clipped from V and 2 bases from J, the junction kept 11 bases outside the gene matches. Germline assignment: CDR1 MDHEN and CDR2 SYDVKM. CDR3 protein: CASSRTKGASNTEAFF. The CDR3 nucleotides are TGTGCCAGCAGTCGAACCAAGGGGGCGAGTAACACTGAAGCTTTCTTT.